Below, 21 T cell receptor beta chains from the same sample are listed, as sequenced in a study of patients and donors after allogeneic stem cell transplantation. TCRdb re-derived calls from the RT-PCR reads in MiXCR, one entry per CDR3 protein. The data show about 960,000 distinct CDR3 sequences, more than 15% seen once. Specimen: blood, either unsorted or a sorted T cell fraction (not recorded which). The receptors here all came from a human donor who was either an allogeneic HSCT recipient or a stem cell or donor lymphocyte infusion donor (not recorded which). It is not recorded whose cells these are; they may come from a transplant donor.

This clonotype was seen only a few times. The chain is built from TRBV4-2 and TRBJ1-2, with D uncertain. The CDR3 spans 14 residues. Germline-derived CDR1 and CDR2 are LGHNA and YNFKEQ. Trimming shortened V by 1 base and J by 4 bases, and 10 bases separated the two germline ends. CDR3 nucleotide sequence: TGTGCCAGCAGCCAAGTGGAGGGTGCCTATGGCTACACCTTC. Translation gives CASSQVEGAYGYTF.

This chain connects TRBV27 to TRBJ1-5, with D uncertain. The CDR3 is made up of 13 amino acids. The V end lost 7 bases, the J end lost 4 bases, and 11 bases lay between the germline ends. CDR1 is MNHEY and CDR2 is SMNVEV in the germline V gene (reference sequence). For the CDR3, the DNA is TGTGCCAGCAATGGCGGTTTAAATCAGCCCCAGCATTTT. As protein: CASNGGLNQPQHF.

This clonotype was detected only a few times. The chain has TRBV5-1 and TRBJ1-2; D is possibly TRBD1 (5 bases). Trimming shortened V by 6 bases and J by 8 bases, and 14 bases separated the two germline ends. CDR1 is SGHRS, CDR2 YFSETQ, per germline. CDR3 length equals 12 residues. CDR3 loop: CASTRGGKGYTF. The CDR3 region has the DNA TGCGCCAGCACCCGTGGGGGGAAAGGCTACACCTTC.

This clonotype turned up a few times. The chain is built from TRBV11-1 and TRBJ2-6; either TRBD1 or TRBD2 may fit D (5 bases each). Germline values: CDR1 SGHAT, CDR2 FQDESV (reference sequence). The ends were cut back, 5 bases at V and 0 bases at J, with 20 bases in the middle. This CDR3 has 19 amino acids. CDR3 loop: CASSTRAEDGTSGANVLTF. CDR3 bases: TGTGCCAGCAGCACCAGGGCGGAGGACGGAACCTCTGGGGCCAACGTCCTGACTTTC.

The chain carries TRBV6-5 and TRBJ2-2; D ambiguous. Germline V lookup: CDR1 MNHEY, CDR2 SVGAGI. Trimming stripped 0 bases from V and 4 bases from J, with 12 bases between. The CDR3 is made up of 16 amino acids. DNA for the CDR3: TGTGCCAGCAGTTACTCGACCCCGCGCGGCACCGGGGAGCTGTTTTTT. This gives the protein CASSYSTPRGTGELFF.

This clonotype was observed a handful of times. This chain joins TRBV7-8 and TRBJ2-1; the D is unclear. CDR1 SGHVS and CDR2 FQNEAQ come from the germline V gene. The CDR3 has 17 residues. Between the trimmed V and J ends, which lost 2 bases and 3 bases, there was a span of 17 bases. The CDR3 nucleotides are TGTGCCAGCAGCTTAAGTGACGAGGCAGCCTTCTACAATGAGCAGTTCTTC. Its protein is CASSLSDEAAFYNEQFF.

J is TRBJ2-7 and V is TRBV6-5; D not certain. Trimming left V 0 bases short and J 2 bases short, with 8 bases between. This CDR3 is 14 amino acids long. Germline CDR1 and CDR2: MNHEY and SVGAGI. The CDR3 DNA sequence: TGTGCCAGCAGTTACTCGGCAGCGACCTACGAGCAGTACTTC. Protein: CASSYSAATYEQYF.

This clonotype was detected a few times. CDR3 DNA: TGTGCCAGCAGCTTAGCGACAGGGGGAGAGACCCAGTACTTC. Translated, it gives CASSLATGGETQYF. This chain joins TRBV7-9 and TRBJ2-5, with 9 bases aligning to TRBD1. Germline loops: CDR1 SEHNR, CDR2 FQNEAQ (reference sequence). The CDR3 length is 14 residues. V lost 0 bases, J lost 4 bases, and 0 bases stayed unmatched.

This clonotype was observed a handful of times. This chain connects TRBV12-3 or TRBV12-4 to TRBJ1-3; 7 bases line up with TRBD1. This CDR3 has 15 amino acids. Trimming at V came to 4 bases and at J to 4 bases, leaving 7 bases not matched to a gene. The CDR3 reads CASSSLTGTGNTIYF. The CDR3 bases are TGTGCCAGCAGTTCCCTGACAGGGACGGGAAACACCATATATTTT.

In its sample, this clonotype was seen a few times. V usage is TRBV5-5 and J usage is TRBJ2-7; TRBD1 or TRBD2 may be the D gene (5 bases each). The CDR3 is 15 residues long. Germline assignment: CDR1 SGHKS and CDR2 YYEKEE (reference sequence). Trimming took off 4 bases at V and 0 bases at J, with 14 bases between the two ends. The CDR3 loop reads CASSVTGTASYEQYF. The CDR3 bases are TGTGCCAGCAGCGTGACCGGGACGGCCTCCTACGAGCAGTACTTC.

This clonotype was detected a few times. The chain employs TRBV24-1 and TRBJ1-1, with no clear D. V was cut by 9 bases and J by 1 base, with 11 bases left in between. Germline CDR1 and CDR2: KGHDR and SFDVKD. The CDR3 loop spans 13 amino acids. The CDR3 DNA sequence: TGTGCCACCCGTGGTAGGACGAACACTGAAGCTTTCTTT. Amino acid sequence: CATRGRTNTEAFF.

The chain has TRBV13 and TRBJ2-5; TRBD2 matches 14 bases. Germline assignment: CDR1 PRHDT and CDR2 FYEKMQ (reference sequence). Trimming took 4 bases from V and 3 from J; bases not matched to a gene: 4. The CDR3 has 16 amino acids. As DNA, the CDR3 is TGTGCCAGCAGCTCGACTAGCGGGGGGGCGGAAGAGACCCAGTACTTC. Translating gives CASSSTSGGAEETQYF.

The chain carries TRBV24-1 and TRBJ1-5; D gene uncertain. Germline CDR1 reads KGHDR; CDR2 reads SFDVKD. The CDR3 length is 14 residues. V shed 3 bases and J shed 5 bases, with 10 bases lying between them. The DNA for the CDR3 is TGTGCCACCAGTGATCCGGACGGAGATCAGCCCCAGCATTTT. Its translation is CATSDPDGDQPQHF.

The table lists this clonotype with a few counts. The V gene is TRBV3-1, the J gene TRBJ2-1; TRBD2 agrees at 7 bases. The CDR3 length is 14 residues. The V and J ends lost 4 bases and 8 bases, in that order; junction bases with no gene match: 8. CDR1 and CDR2 from the germline V gene are LGHDT and YNNKEL (reference sequence). The CDR3 sequence is CASSPRAAGDEQFF. The CDR3 nucleotides read TGTGCCAGCAGCCCCCGGGCCGCGGGGGATGAGCAGTTCTTC.

The chain couples TRBV20-1 to TRBJ2-7, with 8 bases aligning to TRBD2. V shed 5 bases and J 3 bases; nucleotides not matched to a gene: 9. CDR3 size: 14 residues. CDR1 and CDR2 (germline): DFQATT, SNEGSKA (reference sequence). The CDR3 DNA sequence: TGCAGTGCTCGACCGAGCGGGAGTCTCTACGAGCAGTACTTC. The encoded protein is CSARPSGSLYEQYF.

The chain employs TRBV4-2 and TRBJ2-7; D is uncertain. The CDR3 is made up of 15 amino acids. V was clipped by 0 bases and J by 0 bases, with 9 bases between them. Looked up from germline, CDR1 is LGHNA and CDR2 is YNFKEQ. The CDR3 loop reads CASSQDASHSYEQYF. The CDR3 DNA reads TGTGCCAGCAGCCAAGACGCTTCGCACTCCTACGAGCAGTACTTC.

The sample holds a few counts of this clonotype. This chain uses TRBV4-2 with TRBJ2-3; TRBD2 matches 12 bases. The V gene end was trimmed by 1 base and the J gene end by 2 bases; junction bases not matched to a gene: 4. Germline V gene sequence: CDR1 LGHNA, CDR2 YNFKEQ. The CDR3 is made up of 17 amino acids. CDR3: CASSQVTSGGPTDTQYF. The CDR3 DNA is TGTGCCAGCAGCCAAGTGACTAGCGGGGGTCCCACAGATACGCAGTATTTT.

V is TRBV2 and J is TRBJ1-5; 10 bases align to TRBD1. The germline V gene has CDR1 SNHLY and CDR2 FYNNEI. The J segment lost 7 bases and the V segment lost 7 bases, leaving 4 bases of the junction unmatched. The length of the CDR3 is 13 residues. CDR3 DNA sequence: TGTGCCAGCATCAGGACAGGGGGACAGCCCCAGCATTTT. This sequence encodes CASIRTGGQPQHF.

This clonotype has a handful of counts. V is TRBV12-3 or TRBV12-4 and J is TRBJ2-3; weak D call: TRBD2 (6 bases). V lost 1 base and J 0 bases, leaving 11 bases between the germline ends. This CDR3 region has 16 residues. The CDR3 reads CASSLGPGGSTDTQYF. CDR3 sequence (DNA): TGTGCCAGCAGTTTAGGGCCTGGGGGGAGCACAGATACGCAGTATTTT.

V usage is TRBV6-1 and J usage is TRBJ1-2; 7 bases align to TRBD1. Germline trimming cut 3 bases from V and 4 bases from J; bases unmatched to any gene: 2. Looked up from germline, CDR1 is MNHNS and CDR2 is SASEGT. CDR3 length: 13 residues. The CDR3 protein is CASSETGRYGYTF. CDR3 in DNA: TGTGCCAGCAGTGAGACAGGGCGCTATGGCTACACCTTC.

This clonotype has more than one count but fewer than ten. DNA of the CDR3: TGTGCCAGCAGTTTATCGGCGGGAGGGCCTAAAAACATTCAGTACTTC. This sequence encodes CASSLSAGGPKNIQYF. The V gene is TRBV27, the J gene TRBJ2-4, with 9 bases aligning to TRBD2. CDR3 length: 16 amino acids. Germline CDR1 and CDR2: MNHEY and SMNVEV (reference sequence). J lost 4 bases, V lost 0 bases, and 4 bases had no gene match.